This T cell receptor beta chain is from a study of blood T cell repertoires in COVID-19. Sequenced by immunoSEQ multiplex PCR; TCRdb stores in-frame clones only, minus some. The sample has a few hundred thousand clones, around 89% seen once. The CDR3 consists of 14 residues. V was trimmed by 0 bases and J by 0 bases, leaving 4 bases between them. In germline, CDR1 is SGHRS, CDR2 YFSETQ. Sequencing was performed on peripheral blood. The genes are TRBV5-1 and TRBJ1-3; no reliable D call. The TCR sequence derives from a woman in her 50s with active or convalescent COVID-19. For the CDR3, the DNA is TGCGCCAGCAGCTTGGCCAGCTCTGGAAACACCATATATTTT. It translates to CASSLASSGNTIYF.